This TCR beta chain was captured by sequencing in a study of technical replicates of blood from four donors. Germline CDR1 MNHNY, CDR2 SVGAGI (reference sequence). CDR3 length: 14 residues. The trim removed 8 bases at V and 4 bases at J, leaving 10 bases unmatched. Assay: immunoSEQ multiplex PCR; the TCRdb copy retains only in-frame clones and omits some. The table includes tens of thousands of clones, around 97% detected once. The sequenced sample consisted of T cells isolated from PBMCs. This chain joins TRBV6-6 and TRBJ2-5; 7 positions match TRBD2. The TCR was taken from a human donor in good health. The CDR3 DNA sequence: TGTGCCAGCTGCGCGGGGGAGGGCCCAGAGACCCAGTACTTC. This gives the protein CASCAGEGPETQYF.